The sequence of this T cell receptor (beta chain) was determined in a study of blood T cell repertoires in COVID-19. Study background: Samples of COVID-19 (acute and convalescent) were obtained from the United States, Italy and Spain.

The CDR3 length is 15 residues. CDR1 and CDR2 from the germline V gene are SGHDN and FVKESK. With 3 bases clipped from V and 0 bases from J, the junction kept 2 bases outside the gene matches. Per the original methods: Amplification of reference gene primers provided the estimated nucleated cell counts. The assay was immunoSEQ multiplex PCR, and TCRdb's table has in-frame clones only and misses some. That table gives V, J and clone size, and the DNA gave D and trimming. The sample lists fewer than 70,000 clones, approximately 86% occurring once. This clonotype was sampled from a woman aged 60-70 years with acute or convalescent COVID-19. The sample consisted of peripheral blood. This sequence joins TRBV14 and TRBJ1-1; 9 nucleotides agree with TRBD1. The DNA of the CDR3 is TGTGCCAGCAGCCACAGGACAGGGGTGAACACTGAAGCTTTCTTT. It specifies CASSHRTGVNTEAFF.